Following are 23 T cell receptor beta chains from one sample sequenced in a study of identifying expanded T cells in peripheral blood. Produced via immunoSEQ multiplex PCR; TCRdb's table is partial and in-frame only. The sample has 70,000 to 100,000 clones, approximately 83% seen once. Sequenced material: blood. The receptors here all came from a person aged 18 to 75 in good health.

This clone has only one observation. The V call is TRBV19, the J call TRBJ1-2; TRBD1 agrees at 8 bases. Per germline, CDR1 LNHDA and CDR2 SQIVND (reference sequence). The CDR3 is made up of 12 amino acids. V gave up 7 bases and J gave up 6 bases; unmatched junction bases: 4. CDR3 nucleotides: TGTGCCAGTACCGGGACAGGCCATGGCTACACCTTC. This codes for CASTGTGHGYTF.

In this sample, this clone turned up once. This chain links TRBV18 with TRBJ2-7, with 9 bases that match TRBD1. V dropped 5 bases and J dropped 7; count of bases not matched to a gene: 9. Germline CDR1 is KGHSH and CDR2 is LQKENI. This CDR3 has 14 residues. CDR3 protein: CASSGTGILREQYF. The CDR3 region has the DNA TGTGCCAGCTCAGGGACAGGGATTCTCCGAGAGCAGTACTTC.

CDR3 amino acids: CASRFRTNEQFF. Here the CDR3 DNA reads TGTGCCAGCAGGTTTCGGACGAATGAGCAGTTCTTC. The chain uses TRBV7-2 and TRBJ2-1; no firm D call. Germline lookup yields CDR1 SGHTA and CDR2 FQGNSA. The CDR3 is made up of 12 amino acids. Between the trimmed V and J ends, which lost 6 bases and 7 bases, there was a span of 10 bases.

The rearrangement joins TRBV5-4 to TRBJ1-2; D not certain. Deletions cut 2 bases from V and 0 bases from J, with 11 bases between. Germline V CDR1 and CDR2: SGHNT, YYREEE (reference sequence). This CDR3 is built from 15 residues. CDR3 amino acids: CASSLGRQPNYGYTF. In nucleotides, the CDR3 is TGTGCCAGCAGCTTAGGACGGCAACCTAACTATGGCTACACCTTC. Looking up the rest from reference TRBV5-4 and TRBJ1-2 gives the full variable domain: ETGVTQSPTHLIKTRGQQVTLRCSSQSGHNTVSWYQQALGQGPQFIFQYYREEENGRGNFPPRFSGLQFPNYSSELNVNALELDDSALYLCASSLGRQPNYGYTFGSGTRLTVV.

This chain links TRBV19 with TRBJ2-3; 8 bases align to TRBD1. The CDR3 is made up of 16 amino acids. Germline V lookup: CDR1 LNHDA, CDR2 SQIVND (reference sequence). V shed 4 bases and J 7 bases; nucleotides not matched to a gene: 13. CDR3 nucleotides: TGTGCCAGTAGTAACCGGGACAGGTCCCCTTGGAATACGCAGTATTTT. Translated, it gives CASSNRDRSPWNTQYF.

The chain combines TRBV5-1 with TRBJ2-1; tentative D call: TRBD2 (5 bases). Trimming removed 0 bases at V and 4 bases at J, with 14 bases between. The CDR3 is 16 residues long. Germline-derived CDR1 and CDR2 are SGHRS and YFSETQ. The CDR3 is CASSLAGLNNYNEQFF. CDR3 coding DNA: TGCGCCAGCAGCTTGGCTGGACTGAACAATTACAATGAGCAGTTCTTC.

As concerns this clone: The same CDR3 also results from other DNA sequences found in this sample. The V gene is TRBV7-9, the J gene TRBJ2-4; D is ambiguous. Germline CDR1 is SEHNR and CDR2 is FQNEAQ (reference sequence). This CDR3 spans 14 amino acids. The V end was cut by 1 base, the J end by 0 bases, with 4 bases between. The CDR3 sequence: CASSLGGAKNIQYF. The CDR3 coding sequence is TGTGCCAGCAGCTTAGGGGGAGCCAAAAACATTCAGTACTTC.

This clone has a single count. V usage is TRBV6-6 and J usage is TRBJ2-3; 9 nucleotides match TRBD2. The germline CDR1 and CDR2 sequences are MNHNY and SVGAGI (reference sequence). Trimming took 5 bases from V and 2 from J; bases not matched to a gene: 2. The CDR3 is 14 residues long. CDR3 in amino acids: CASSLAGNTDTQYF. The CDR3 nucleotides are TGTGCCAGCAGTCTAGCGGGAAACACAGATACGCAGTATTTT.

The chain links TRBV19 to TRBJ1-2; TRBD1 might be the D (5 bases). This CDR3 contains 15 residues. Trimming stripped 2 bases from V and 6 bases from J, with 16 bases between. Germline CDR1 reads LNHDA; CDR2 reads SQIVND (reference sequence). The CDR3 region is CASSIPLRQINGYTF. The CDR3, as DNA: TGTGCCAGTAGTATACCTCTTCGACAGATTAATGGCTACACCTTC. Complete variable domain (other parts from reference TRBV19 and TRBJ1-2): DGGITQSPKYLFRKEGQNVTLSCEQNLNHDAMYWYRQDPGQGLRLIYYSQIVNDFQKGDIAEGYSVSREKKESFPLTVTSAQKNPTAFYLCASSIPLRQINGYTFGSGTRLTVV.

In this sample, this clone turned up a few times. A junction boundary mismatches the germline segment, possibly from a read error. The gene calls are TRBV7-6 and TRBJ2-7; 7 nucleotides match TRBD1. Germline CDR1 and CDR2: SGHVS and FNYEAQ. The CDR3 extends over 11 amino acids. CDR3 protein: CASSLGQEVCF. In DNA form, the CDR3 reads TGTGCCAGCAGCCTCGGACAGGAGGTATGCTTC.

The CDR3 loop is CASSYWRGYNEQFF. CDR3 nucleotides: TGTGCCAGCAGTTACTGGCGGGGGTACAATGAGCAGTTCTTC. This chain connects TRBV6-6 to TRBJ2-1; 7 bases are shared with TRBD2. CDR3 length: 14 amino acids. Germline V gene lookup returns CDR1 MNHNY and CDR2 SVGAGI (reference sequence). The V segment lost 1 base and the J segment 4 bases; nucleotides outside the gene matches: 1.

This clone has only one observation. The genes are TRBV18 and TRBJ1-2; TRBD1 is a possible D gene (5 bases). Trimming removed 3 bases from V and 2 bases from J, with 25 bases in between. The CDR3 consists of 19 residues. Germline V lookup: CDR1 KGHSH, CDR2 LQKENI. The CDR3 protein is CASSPSGAPGRTVNYGYTF. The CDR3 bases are TGTGCCAGCTCACCGTCCGGGGCGCCAGGGCGCACAGTGAACTATGGCTACACCTTC.

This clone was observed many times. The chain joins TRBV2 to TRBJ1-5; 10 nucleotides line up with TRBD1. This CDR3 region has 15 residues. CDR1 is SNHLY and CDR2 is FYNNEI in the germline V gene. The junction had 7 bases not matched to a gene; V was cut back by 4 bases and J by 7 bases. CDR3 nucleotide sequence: TGTGCCAGCAGTGGGGGACAGGGGTCAATGCAGCCCCAGCATTTT. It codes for CASSGGQGSMQPQHF.

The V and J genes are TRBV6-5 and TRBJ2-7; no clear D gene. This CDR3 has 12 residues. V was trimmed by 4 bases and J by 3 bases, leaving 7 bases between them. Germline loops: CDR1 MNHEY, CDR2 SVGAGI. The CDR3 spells CASSSDGYEQYF. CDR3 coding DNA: TGTGCCAGCAGTTCCGACGGCTACGAGCAGTACTTC.

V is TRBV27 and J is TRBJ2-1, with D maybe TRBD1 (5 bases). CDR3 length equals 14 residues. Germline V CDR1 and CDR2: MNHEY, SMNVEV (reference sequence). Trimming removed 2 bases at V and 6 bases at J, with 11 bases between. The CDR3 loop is CASSLRGNINEQFF. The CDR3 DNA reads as TGTGCCAGCAGTTTAAGGGGTAACATCAATGAGCAGTTCTTC.

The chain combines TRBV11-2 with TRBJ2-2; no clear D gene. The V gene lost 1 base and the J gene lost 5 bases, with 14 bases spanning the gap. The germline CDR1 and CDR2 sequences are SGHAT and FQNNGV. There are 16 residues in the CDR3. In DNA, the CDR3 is TGTGCCAGCAGCTTAGGCTCCAGGCTCTTTACCGGGGAGCTGTTTTTT. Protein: CASSLGSRLFTGELFF.

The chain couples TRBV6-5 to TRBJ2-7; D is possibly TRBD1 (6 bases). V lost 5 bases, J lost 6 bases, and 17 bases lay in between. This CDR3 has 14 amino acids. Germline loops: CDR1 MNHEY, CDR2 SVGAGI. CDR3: CASSPTGPWGEQYF. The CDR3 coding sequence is TGTGCCAGCAGTCCGACAGGCCCCTGGGGCGAGCAGTACTTC.

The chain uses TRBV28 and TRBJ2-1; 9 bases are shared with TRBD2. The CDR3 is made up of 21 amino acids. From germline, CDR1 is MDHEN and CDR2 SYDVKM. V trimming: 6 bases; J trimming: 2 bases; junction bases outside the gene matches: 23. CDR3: CASSFNLRRTSGLSPYNEQFF. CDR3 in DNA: TGTGCCAGCAGCTTTAACCTACGCCGAACTAGCGGGCTGAGCCCCTACAATGAGCAGTTCTTC.

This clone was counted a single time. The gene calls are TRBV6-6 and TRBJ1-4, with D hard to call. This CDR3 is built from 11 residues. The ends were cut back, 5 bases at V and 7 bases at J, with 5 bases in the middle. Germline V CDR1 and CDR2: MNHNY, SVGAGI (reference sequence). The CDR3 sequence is CASSTGEKLFF. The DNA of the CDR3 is TGTGCCAGCAGTACGGGTGAAAAACTGTTTTTT.

The CDR3 DNA reads as TGTGCCAGCAGTTTATACCATCCGCGATACAATTCACCCCTCCACTTT. Residues: CASSLYHPRYNSPLHF. The rearrangement links TRBV27 to TRBJ1-6, with D uncertain. The V gene lost 1 base and the J gene lost 7 bases, with 14 bases spanning the gap. There are 16 residues in the CDR3. Per the germline V gene, CDR1 is MNHEY and CDR2 is SMNVEV (reference sequence).

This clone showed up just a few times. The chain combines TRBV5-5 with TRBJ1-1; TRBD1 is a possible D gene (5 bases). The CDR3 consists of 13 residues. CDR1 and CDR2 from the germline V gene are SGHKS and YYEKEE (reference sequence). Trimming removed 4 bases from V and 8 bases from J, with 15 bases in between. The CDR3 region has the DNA TGTGCCAGCAGCCTAATAAAGACAGTCGAAGCTTTCTTT. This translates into CASSLIKTVEAFF.

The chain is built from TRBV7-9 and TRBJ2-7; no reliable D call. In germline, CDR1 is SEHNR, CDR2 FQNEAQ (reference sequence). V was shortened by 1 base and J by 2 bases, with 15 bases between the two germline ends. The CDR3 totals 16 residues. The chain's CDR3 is CASSLVVGELAYEQYF. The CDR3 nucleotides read TGTGCCAGCAGCTTAGTGGTCGGAGAGCTGGCCTACGAGCAGTACTTC.

In DNA, the CDR3 is TGTGCCAGCACCCCGGGTTGGGTTTCCGTGGATTCACCCCTCCACTTT. Translated: CASTPGWVSVDSPLHF. V gene TRBV5-6 combines with J gene TRBJ1-6; no reliable D call. The CDR3 covers 16 residues. Trimming took 6 bases from V and 8 from J, leaving 21 bases between them. CDR1 is SGHDT, CDR2 YYEEEE, per germline. Together with reference TRBV5-6 and TRBJ1-6, the CDR3 gives the full variable domain: DAGVTQSPTHLIKTRGQQVTLRCSPKSGHDTVSWYQQALGQGPQFIFQYYEEEERQRGNFPDRFSGHQFPNYSSELNVNALLLGDSALYLCASTPGWVSVDSPLHFGNGTRLTVT.